This T cell receptor (beta chain) was found in a study of blood T cell repertoires in COVID-19. Whole-study context: Sources were T cells, B-cell-depleted T cells, or PBMCs; the material itself was cDNA or gDNA.

CDR1 and CDR2 (germline): SQVTM, ANQGSEA. The length of the CDR3 is 13 residues. Germline trimming cut 4 bases from V and 3 bases from J; bases unmatched to any gene: 3. Per the original data handling: By means of reference gene primer amplification, nucleated cell counts were estimated. TCRdb's table, derived via immunoSEQ multiplex PCR, lists solely in-frame clones and lacks some. V and J calls and clone size follow that table, whereas D and trimming were derived from the DNA. The table has some 260,000 clones, roughly 91% seen once. Sequenced: peripheral blood. This chain links TRBV29-1 with TRBJ1-2, with TRBD1 matching over 9 bases. This receptor was identified in a woman aged 40 to 55 who had recovered from COVID-19. The CDR3 coding sequence is TGCAGCGTTGGGACAGGGGTGGACTATGGCTACACCTTC. The encoded protein is CSVGTGVDYGYTF.